The clone carrying this TCR beta chain was counted ten times or more. As yet, its antigen is unknown. The CDR3 has 12 residues. Germline CDR1 is ENHRY and CDR2 is SYGVKD. V was cut by 8 bases and J by 5 bases, with 11 bases left in between. The sample comes from a study of blood T cells in healthy people across ages. On the study more broadly: Template switching recovered approximately one barcoded beta molecule for every two T cells. The study, taken as a whole, reports: Diversity was higher, and naive CD4+ cells more numerous, in long-lived donors than in aged donors. A roughly linear fall in TCR beta diversity per million T cells was seen with increasing age.

For the second PCR, which ran for about 6 to 11 cycles, a sample-barcoded 5' primer and a J-beta primer mix were used. TCRdb itself ran the 5' RACE reads through MiXCR, one entry per CDR3 protein. The sample gives roughly 700,000 distinct CDR3 sequences, about half of which show up once; around a third is in the top ten. The chain combines TRBV10-3 with TRBJ2-3; D possibly matches TRBD1 or TRBD2 (6 bases each). The sequence was collected from a woman aged 60 to 75 in good health. Sample: blood. The CDR3 here is CAIGGGGDTQYF. The CDR3 DNA sequence: TGTGCCATCGGAGGAGGGGGAGATACGCAGTATTTT.